One TCR beta chain is described in this entry. V shed 2 bases, J shed 4 bases, and the junction held 6 bases outside the gene matches. The CDR3 covers 15 residues. From germline, CDR1 is MNHEY and CDR2 SVGAGI. The data stem from a study of T cell changes during pregnancy in multiple sclerosis. The method was immunoSEQ multiplex PCR; TCRdb's version includes in-frame clones alone and lacks a portion of them. The sample has 70,000 to 80,000 clones; around nine tenths are singletons. The chain combines TRBV6-5 with TRBJ1-2; TRBD1 matches at 8 bases. This sequence originates from a female donor with multiple sclerosis, enrolled in a pregnancy study. The sample was peripheral blood, taken before pregnancy. The CDR3 DNA reads as TGTGCCAGCAGTTACGTAGGGACAGGCAGCTATGGCTACACCTTC. Amino acids: CASSYVGTGSYGYTF.